Listed here are 25 T cell receptor beta chains from one sample, sequenced in a study of T cell changes during pregnancy in multiple sclerosis. Method: immunoSEQ multiplex PCR; TCRdb's copy keeps in-frame clones and lacks some. The repertoire holds some 16,000 clones, almost 85% seen once, with about 9.1% in the top ten. The specimen comprised CD8+ T cells from peripheral blood mononuclear cells, sampled in the second trimester of pregnancy. The receptors here all came from a female donor in good health, enrolled as a control in a pregnancy study.

The chain combines TRBV5-6 with TRBJ1-2; D perhaps matches TRBD1 (6 bases). Between the trimmed V and J ends, which lost 4 bases and 8 bases, there was a span of 18 bases. Germline V lookup: CDR1 SGHDT, CDR2 YYEEEE. The CDR3 covers 14 residues. CDR3 amino acids: CASSPNTGFLGYTF. In DNA, the CDR3 is TGTGCCAGCAGCCCAAATACAGGGTTTTTAGGCTACACCTTC.

The chain employs TRBV4-3 and TRBJ1-1, with TRBD1 matching over 9 bases. Germline lookup yields CDR1 LGHNA and CDR2 YSLEER. The junction had 8 bases not matched to a gene; V was cut back by 2 bases and J by 4 bases. There are 16 residues in the CDR3. The CDR3 loop is CASSQTDRGGGTEAFF. CDR3 in DNA: TGCGCCAGCAGCCAAACGGACAGGGGTGGCGGCACTGAAGCTTTCTTT.

The chain carries TRBV7-8 and TRBJ1-2; maybe TRBD1 (5 bases). Germline assignment: CDR1 SGHVS and CDR2 FQNEAQ. The CDR3 sequence is 12 residues long. Trimming stripped 5 bases from V and 8 bases from J, with 12 bases between. This CDR3 reads CASSPGQGGYTF. In nucleotides, the CDR3 is TGTGCCAGCAGCCCCGGGCAGGGCGGCTACACCTTC.

J is TRBJ2-7 and V is TRBV18, with D perhaps matching TRBD1 (6 bases). Trimming cost V 4 bases and J 2 bases, with 15 bases left between them. Germline assignment: CDR1 KGHSH and CDR2 LQKENI. There are 15 residues in the CDR3. CDR3 loop: CASSLGQLKAYEQYF. The CDR3 region has the DNA TGTGCCAGCTCACTGGGACAACTTAAAGCCTACGAGCAGTACTTC.

The chain is built from TRBV19 and TRBJ1-6, with a possible D match to TRBD1 (6 bases). V was pared by 7 bases and J by 3 bases, with 16 bases between. CDR1 and CDR2 from the germline V gene are LNHDA and SQIVND (reference sequence). This CDR3 region has 16 residues. Here the CDR3 DNA reads TGTGCCAGTACCTTTGGGGGCGCAGACTATAATTCACCCCTCCACTTT. This gives the protein CASTFGGADYNSPLHF.

This sequence joins TRBV5-5 and TRBJ2-2; TRBD2 matches 12 bases. Germline trimming cut 4 bases from V and 0 bases from J; bases unmatched to any gene: 7. The CDR3 totals 18 residues. Germline V gives CDR1 SGHKS, CDR2 YYEKEE (reference sequence). As DNA, the CDR3 is TGTGCCAGCAGCCCCTTACTAGCGGGGGGCTCGAACACCGGGGAGCTGTTTTTT. Residues: CASSPLLAGGSNTGELFF.

The chain joins TRBV4-3 to TRBJ2-1; 9 bases agree with TRBD1. The CDR3 is 15 amino acids. Germline V gene data show CDR1 as LGHNA and CDR2 as YSLEER. Unmatched junction bases numbered 4, after V lost 4 bases and J lost 3 bases. CDR3 region: CASSPGQGIYNEQFF. DNA for the CDR3: TGCGCCAGCAGCCCAGGACAGGGGATCTACAATGAGCAGTTCTTC.

This clone was recorded once. This sequence joins TRBV6-1 and TRBJ2-7; tentative D call: TRBD2 (5 bases). The germline V gene has CDR1 MNHNS and CDR2 SASEGT. The CDR3 runs 13 residues. The V end lost 4 bases, the J end lost 2 bases, and 9 bases lay between the germline ends. CDR3 DNA: TGTGCCAGCAGTGCGGGGTCCACCTACGAGCAGTACTTC. Translation gives CASSAGSTYEQYF.

This chain connects TRBV7-9 to TRBJ1-2; D not certain. The ends were cut back, 2 bases at V and 3 bases at J, with 13 bases in the middle. The CDR3 spans 15 residues. Germline CDR1 SEHNR, CDR2 FQNEAQ (reference sequence). CDR3 protein: CASSLRSLQDYGYTF. The CDR3 DNA sequence: TGTGCCAGCAGCTTACGTTCCTTGCAGGACTATGGCTACACCTTC.

The chain links TRBV7-2 to TRBJ1-1; the D is unclear. This CDR3 is 13 amino acids long. Germline CDR1 SGHTA, CDR2 FQGNSA. V shed 5 bases and J shed 1 base, with 8 bases lying between them. In DNA form, the CDR3 reads TGTGCCAGCAGCCCCTTACAGAACACTGAAGCTTTCTTT. The encoded protein is CASSPLQNTEAFF. The whole variable domain, filled in from reference TRBV7-2 and TRBJ1-1, reads GAGVSQSPSNKVTEKGKDVELRCDPISGHTALYWYRQSLGQGLEFLIYFQGNSAPDKSGLPSDRFSAERTGGSVSTLTIQRTQQEDSAVYLCASSPLQNTEAFFGQGTRLTVV.

This clone was picked up one time. The gene calls are TRBV5-4 and TRBJ2-3, with TRBD2 as a possible D gene (5 bases). Germline CDR1 reads SGHNT; CDR2 reads YYREEE (reference sequence). The CDR3 loop spans 13 amino acids. Trimming removed 1 base from V and 6 bases from J, with 9 bases in between. CDR3 in DNA: TGTGCCAGCAGCTTGCGGGGTGGGGATACGCAGTATTTT. Protein product: CASSLRGGDTQYF.

The chain links TRBV27 to TRBJ2-3, with D tentatively TRBD2 (5 bases). V lost 0 bases to trimming and J lost 4 bases, with 5 bases between them. This CDR3 contains 13 residues. Germline V gene sequence: CDR1 MNHEY, CDR2 SMNVEV (reference sequence). CDR3 sequence (DNA): TGTGCCAGCAGTTTATCGCGGGCAGATACGCAGTATTTT. Protein: CASSLSRADTQYF.

The gene calls are TRBV6-6 and TRBJ2-7, with 7 nucleotides matching TRBD2. The CDR3 is 12 residues long. Germline V gene sequence: CDR1 MNHNY, CDR2 SVGAGI (reference sequence). The junction had 2 bases not matched to a gene; V was cut back by 7 bases and J by 2 bases. CDR3 coding DNA: TGTGCCAGCAATGGGGGGGCCTACGAGCAGTACTTC. It is translated as CASNGGAYEQYF.

The gene calls are TRBV5-8 and TRBJ1-2; TRBD1 might be the D (6 bases). The CDR3 extends over 12 amino acids. V lost 3 bases and J lost 5, with 8 bases in between. Germline lookup yields CDR1 SGHTS and CDR2 YDEGEE. The CDR3 bases are TGTGCCAGCAGCTCCCAGGGGTATGGCTACACCTTC. It encodes CASSSQGYGYTF.

V gene TRBV11-2 combines with J gene TRBJ1-3, with 12 bases matching TRBD1. The CDR3 consists of 17 residues. V gave up 6 bases and J gave up 0 bases; unmatched junction bases: 6. The germline CDR1 and CDR2 sequences are SGHAT and FQNNGV. This CDR3 reads CASRPGTGGFSGNTIYF. CDR3 nucleotide sequence: TGTGCCAGCAGGCCCGGGACAGGGGGCTTCTCTGGAAACACCATATATTTT.

The chain couples TRBV28 to TRBJ1-6, with no clear D. The V gene lost 5 bases and the J gene lost 9 bases, with 11 bases spanning the gap. Germline V gene data show CDR1 as MDHEN and CDR2 as SYDVKM. The CDR3 is made up of 13 amino acids. The CDR3 nucleotides are TGTGCCAGCAGTGCCGTCCGGGGTTCACCCCTCCACTTT. This sequence encodes CASSAVRGSPLHF.

V and J are TRBV5-1 and TRBJ2-7; 7 bases match TRBD1. V dropped 3 bases and J dropped 6; count of bases not matched to a gene: 12. The CDR3 is 15 amino acids. Germline CDR1 and CDR2: SGHRS and YFSETQ. The CDR3 region is CASSSTSNQGVEQYF. CDR3 bases: TGCGCCAGCAGCTCAACCTCTAACCAGGGGGTCGAGCAGTACTTC.

The chain employs TRBV13 and TRBJ2-3; 9 bases match TRBD2. Germline V gives CDR1 PRHDT, CDR2 FYEKMQ (reference sequence). This CDR3 spans 17 amino acids. J gave up 0 bases and V 5 bases, and 9 bases lay outside the gene matches. The CDR3 nucleotides read TGTGCCAGCAGCGTTAGCGGGGGTGTTTCTAGCACAGATACGCAGTATTTT. Amino acid sequence: CASSVSGGVSSTDTQYF.

This chain links TRBV15 with TRBJ1-1; no firm D call. The V gene lost 10 bases and the J gene lost 8 bases, with 14 bases spanning the gap. Germline V gene sequence: CDR1 LNHNV, CDR2 YYDKDF (reference sequence). The CDR3 is 11 amino acids. The CDR3 region is CAIQDFQEAFF. In DNA, the CDR3 is TGTGCCATCCAGGACTTTCAAGAAGCTTTCTTT.

By share of the sample, this clone is medium-sized. This specimen includes other DNA sequences encoding the same CDR3. The chain links TRBV7-9 to TRBJ1-1, with 8 bases aligning to TRBD1. Germline loops: CDR1 SEHNR, CDR2 FQNEAQ (reference sequence). The CDR3 length is 13 residues. V trimming: 5 bases; J trimming: 3 bases; junction bases outside the gene matches: 2. The CDR3 nucleotides read TGTGCCAGCAGCCCGACAGGGGACACTGAAGCTTTCTTT. Translation: CASSPTGDTEAFF. Full variable domain (remainder filled in from reference TRBV7-9 and TRBJ1-1): DTGVSQNPRHKITKRGQNVTFRCDPISEHNRLYWYRQTLGQGPEFLTYFQNEAQLEKSRLLSDRFSAERPKGSFSTLEIQRTEQGDSAMYLCASSPTGDTEAFFGQGTRLTVV.

Notes on this clone: One junction end disagrees with the germline gene, perhaps due to a read error. The chain has TRBV5-1 and TRBJ2-5; D is possibly TRBD1 (7 bases). The CDR3 spans 13 residues. CDR1 SGHRS and CDR2 YFSETQ come from the germline V gene. CDR3 sequence: CASSATGRETQYF. The CDR3 region has the DNA TGTGCCAGCAGCGCGACAGGGAGGGAGACCCAGTACTTC.

This sequence joins TRBV11-2 and TRBJ2-3; 10 bases are shared with TRBD1. J was trimmed by 3 bases and V by 2 bases; bases with no gene match: 11. This CDR3 region has 18 residues. From germline, CDR1 is SGHAT and CDR2 FQNNGV. The CDR3 DNA reads TGTGCCAGCAGCTTAACCACCAGCGGGACAGGGGAGACAGATACGCAGTATTTT. It codes for CASSLTTSGTGETDTQYF.

The rearrangement joins TRBV15 to TRBJ2-5, with 7 bases aligning to TRBD2. From germline, CDR1 is LNHNV and CDR2 YYDKDF (reference sequence). The CDR3 spans 16 residues. The ends lost 3 bases at V and 0 bases at J; junction bases unmatched: 7. CDR3 DNA: TGTGCCACCAGCAGGATGGCCGCGGGGGACCAAGAGACCCAGTACTTC. This translates into CATSRMAAGDQETQYF.

The gene calls are TRBV7-9 and TRBJ2-5; 7 nucleotides agree with TRBD1. The CDR3 loop spans 14 amino acids. Trimming took 5 bases from V and 3 from J; bases not matched to a gene: 6. The germline V gene has CDR1 SEHNR and CDR2 FQNEAQ (reference sequence). CDR3 amino acids: CASSLVGTEETQYF. DNA of the CDR3: TGTGCCAGCAGCCTCGTGGGGACAGAAGAGACCCAGTACTTC. The full variable domain, with the rest looked up from reference TRBV7-9 and TRBJ2-5, is DTGVSQNPRHKITKRGQNVTFRCDPISEHNRLYWYRQTLGQGPEFLTYFQNEAQLEKSRLLSDRFSAERPKGSFSTLEIQRTEQGDSAMYLCASSLVGTEETQYFGPGTRLLVL.

The chain recombines TRBV4-3 with TRBJ1-5; 9 bases map to TRBD1. There are 17 residues in the CDR3. Looked up from germline, CDR1 is LGHNA and CDR2 is YSLEER. V shed 0 bases and J 6 bases; nucleotides not matched to a gene: 9. CDR3: CASSQDLDRGISQPQHF. CDR3 bases: TGCGCCAGCAGCCAAGATTTAGACAGGGGGATCAGTCAGCCCCAGCATTTT.